Below, 5 T cell receptor beta chains from the same sample are listed, as sequenced in a study of T cell responses to AZD1222 COVID-19 vaccine. The data were produced by immunoSEQ multiplex PCR, yet TCRdb's version contains in-frame clones alone and is incomplete. The sample holds roughly 150,000 clones, 87% seen once. Sequenced here: peripheral blood, sampled 28 days after the second AZD1222 dose. The receptors were sampled from an adult who received the AZD1222 COVID-19 vaccine.

The chain joins TRBV3-1 (or the pseudogene TRBV3-2) to TRBJ2-7; D is unclear. Per germline, CDR1 LGHDT and CDR2 YNNKEL (reference sequence). V was cut by 1 base and J by 9 bases, with 10 bases left in between. The CDR3 sequence is 12 residues long. The CDR3 here is CASSQGLGVQYF. DNA of the CDR3: TGTGCCAGCAGCCAAGGCTTGGGTGTGCAGTACTTC.

The chain employs TRBV7-8 and TRBJ1-2; 11 bases fit TRBD1. Germline V CDR1 and CDR2: SGHVS, FQNEAQ. The CDR3 contains 16 residues. The J segment lost 7 bases and the V segment lost 2 bases, leaving 9 bases of the junction unmatched. CDR3 DNA sequence: TGTGCCAGCAGCTTAACTTTGGACAGGGGGCCCTTTGGCTACACCTTC. Protein: CASSLTLDRGPFGYTF.

This sequence joins TRBV18 and TRBJ2-7, with TRBD1 as a possible D gene (5 bases). V lost 2 bases, J lost 5 bases, and 13 bases lay in between. The CDR3 spans 14 residues. Germline V gives CDR1 KGHSH, CDR2 LQKENI. In nucleotides, the CDR3 is TGTGCCAGCTCACCAAAAGGGGATAACAACGAGCAGTACTTC. As protein: CASSPKGDNNEQYF.

The chain uses TRBV5-1 and TRBJ2-3, with D perhaps TRBD1 (5 bases). The CDR3 contains 16 residues. Trimming cost V 2 bases and J 0 bases, with 13 bases left between them. The germline CDR1 and CDR2 sequences are SGHRS and YFSETQ. As DNA, the CDR3 is TGCGCCAGCAGCTTAAGGGGCAGTAAAAGCACAGATACGCAGTATTTT. It specifies CASSLRGSKSTDTQYF.

The chain employs TRBV6-1 and TRBJ2-7; no reliable D call. This CDR3 has 12 amino acids. The germline CDR1 and CDR2 sequences are MNHNS and SASEGT. V was shortened by 3 bases and J by 3 bases, with 6 bases between the two germline ends. The CDR3 loop reads CASSDNLYEQYF. For the CDR3, the DNA is TGTGCCAGCAGTGACAATCTCTACGAGCAGTACTTC.